This T cell receptor (beta chain) was recorded in a study of blood T cell repertoires in COVID-19. At the level of the study: In each case, the material was cDNA or gDNA derived from T cells, B-cell-depleted T cells, or PBMCs.

This CDR3 spans 14 amino acids. V shed 5 bases and J shed 5 bases, with 15 bases lying between them. From germline, CDR1 is LGHDT and CDR2 YNNKEL (reference sequence). Repertoires were generated with immunoSEQ multiplex PCR, while TCRdb's copy carries only in-frame clones and drops some. Among about 500,000 clones listed, around 90% were seen once. The chain employs TRBV3-1 (or the pseudogene TRBV3-2) and TRBJ1-1; D ambiguous. The source of this sequence is a woman aged 18-29 years who had recovered from COVID-19. The specimen was PBMCs or T cells enriched from blood (not recorded which). CDR3 DNA sequence: TGTGCCAGCAGCGCACTCCAAGCGGGGACTGAAGCTTTCTTT. Translating gives CASSALQAGTEAFF.